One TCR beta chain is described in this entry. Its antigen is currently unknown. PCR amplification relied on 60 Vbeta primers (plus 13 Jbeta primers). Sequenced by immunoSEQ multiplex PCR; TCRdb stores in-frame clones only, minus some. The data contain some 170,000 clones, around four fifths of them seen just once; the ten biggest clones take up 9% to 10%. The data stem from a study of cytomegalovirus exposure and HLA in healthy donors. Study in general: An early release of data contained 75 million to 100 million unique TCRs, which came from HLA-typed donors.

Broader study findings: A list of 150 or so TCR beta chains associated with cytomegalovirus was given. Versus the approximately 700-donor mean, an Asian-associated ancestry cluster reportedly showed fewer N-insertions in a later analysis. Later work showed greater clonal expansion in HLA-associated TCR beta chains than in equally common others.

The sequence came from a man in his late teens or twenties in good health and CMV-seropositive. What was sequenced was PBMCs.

CDR3 sequence reads: CASSSQQGTGELFF. The CDR3 DNA is TGTGCCAGCAGCTCACAACAGGGAACCGGGGAGCTGTTTTTT. The gene calls are TRBV11-2 and TRBJ2-2, with TRBD1 as a possible D gene (6 bases). The V and J ends lost 4 bases and 5 bases respectively, with 11 bases between them. Germline V lookup: CDR1 SGHAT, CDR2 FQNNGV. This CDR3 region has 14 residues.